One and the same sample provided the 14 T cell receptor beta chains below, sequenced in a study of blood T cell repertoires in COVID-19 (TCRdb year 2020). Libraries were made using the immunoSEQ multiplex PCR assay. As stored in TCRdb, this immuneACCESS dataset retains in-frame rearrangements with V and J assigned. A fraction of the clones does not appear; measured against another copy, unresolved V genes explain less than half of the discrepancy, and the remainder lacks a known reason. The sample includes approximately 90,000 clones, with around 90% observed a single time. In total, the top ten clones hold more than 4.5% of the sample. The material sequenced was peripheral blood. The receptors shown here come from a man in his fifties or sixties with COVID-19, enrolled during active disease.

The chain combines TRBV7-2 with TRBJ1-1; D might be TRBD1 (5 bases). V was shortened by 6 bases and J by 5 bases, with 19 bases between the two germline ends. Germline V gene sequence: CDR1 SGHTA, CDR2 FQGNSA. This CDR3 contains 15 residues. As DNA, the CDR3 is TGTGCCAGCAGTCTCCTGGGCAGGGTGGGGACTGAAGCTTTCTTT. It encodes CASSLLGRVGTEAFF.

This chain connects TRBV6-5 to TRBJ2-5; 7 bases line up with TRBD1. The germline CDR1 and CDR2 sequences are MNHEY and SVGAGI. After removal of 1 base from V and 0 bases from J, the junction contained 5 bases not matched to a gene. The CDR3 is 16 residues long. The CDR3 sequence: CASSYFPTGYQETQYF. CDR3 DNA: TGTGCCAGCAGTTACTTCCCGACAGGGTACCAAGAGACCCAGTACTTC.

The CDR3 loop is CASSPDSTDTQYF. The CDR3, as DNA: TGTGCCAGCAGTCCGGACTCCACAGATACGCAGTATTTT. The chain carries TRBV28 and TRBJ2-3; a possible D gene is TRBD2 (5 bases). The CDR3 length is 13 residues. The V end was cut by 5 bases, the J end by 2 bases, with 8 bases between. The germline V gene has CDR1 MDHEN and CDR2 SYDVKM.

This chain joins TRBV19 and TRBJ1-5; D remains ambiguous. Germline CDR1 LNHDA, CDR2 SQIVND (reference sequence). This CDR3 contains 13 residues. The V end was cut by 1 base, the J end by 4 bases, with 5 bases between. This CDR3 is CASSIAMNQPQHF. The DNA of the CDR3 is TGTGCCAGTAGTATAGCCATGAATCAGCCCCAGCATTTT.

V and J are TRBV11-3 and TRBJ2-3; D not resolved. This CDR3 is 14 amino acids long. The germline V gene has CDR1 SGHNT and CDR2 YENEEA. Deletions cut 2 bases from V and 0 bases from J, with 6 bases between. CDR3 loop: CASSLNPSTDTQYF. CDR3 in DNA: TGTGCCAGCAGCTTAAATCCTAGCACAGATACGCAGTATTTT.

V is TRBV11-1 and J is TRBJ1-2; 7 positions agree with TRBD1. Losses at the gene ends were 5 bases for V and 2 bases for J; bases not matched to a gene: 8. The CDR3 has 15 amino acids. Germline CDR1 and CDR2: SGHAT and FQDESV (reference sequence). CDR3 amino acids: CASSLETDRNYGYTF. The CDR3 DNA sequence: TGTGCCAGCAGCCTCGAGACGGACAGGAACTATGGCTACACCTTC.

This chain connects TRBV13 to TRBJ1-1; no clear D gene. Trimming cost V 0 bases and J 2 bases, with 7 bases left between them. The CDR3 runs to 14 residues. The V gene's germline CDR1 is PRHDT and CDR2 FYEKMQ (reference sequence). DNA for the CDR3: TGTGCCAGCAGCTTAGGTCTTCGTAACACTGAAGCTTTCTTT. Its translation is CASSLGLRNTEAFF.

The V call is TRBV25-1, the J call TRBJ2-2; TRBD1 aligns across 12 bases. The CDR3 length is 16 residues. V lost 6 bases to trimming and J lost 6 bases; unmatched junction nucleotides: 8. Germline V gene lookup returns CDR1 MGHDK and CDR2 SYGVNS. The CDR3 DNA reads TGTGCCAGCAGGCCGCCGGGACAGGGGGCGTCCGGGGAGCTGTTTTTT. It translates to CASRPPGQGASGELFF. The full variable domain, its missing parts supplied by reference TRBV25-1 and TRBJ2-2, is EADIYQTPRYLVIGTGKKITLECSQTMGHDKMYWYQQDPGMELHLIHYSYGVNSTEKGDLSSESTVSRIRTEHFPLTLESARPSHTSQYLCASRPPGQGASGELFFGEGSRLTVL.

V gene TRBV19 combines with J gene TRBJ1-6, with 7 nucleotides matching TRBD1. Trimming removed 6 bases from V and 6 bases from J; junction bases left unmatched: 8. The CDR3 is made up of 15 amino acids. Germline lookup yields CDR1 LNHDA and CDR2 SQIVND (reference sequence). The CDR3: CASRIPGQFNSPLHF. For the CDR3, the DNA is TGTGCCAGTAGGATCCCGGGACAGTTTAATTCACCCCTCCACTTT.

The chain combines TRBV28 with TRBJ2-1; 8 nucleotides align to TRBD1. The CDR3 has 15 residues. CDR1 MDHEN and CDR2 SYDVKM come from the germline V gene. J gave up 6 bases and V 3 bases, and 7 bases lay outside the gene matches. The CDR3 DNA follows: TGTGCCAGCAGTTTGGCAGGGGGCGCGGGCAATGAGCAGTTCTTC. As protein: CASSLAGGAGNEQFF.

V usage is TRBV5-4 and J usage is TRBJ2-1, with TRBD1 as a possible D gene (6 bases). Trimming stripped 5 bases from V and 8 bases from J, with 11 bases between. Germline V lookup: CDR1 SGHNT, CDR2 YYREEE (reference sequence). The length of the CDR3 is 12 residues. CDR3 in DNA: TGTGCCAGCAGAGGGGGATGGGATGAGCAGTTCTTC. Translation gives CASRGGWDEQFF.

The rearrangement joins TRBV27 to TRBJ2-3; 7 nucleotides match TRBD1. J lost 3 bases, V lost 5 bases, and 5 bases had no gene match. This CDR3 region has 14 residues. Germline loops: CDR1 MNHEY, CDR2 SMNVEV (reference sequence). The CDR3: CASSEDRRTDTQYF. CDR3 coding DNA: TGTGCCAGCAGTGAGGACAGGCGGACAGATACGCAGTATTTT.

In its sample, this clone was seen once. This rearrangement joins TRBV21-1 to TRBJ2-7; the table's D call of TRBD1 was not tested on the DNA. TRBV21-1 is designated a pseudogene. The CDR3 totals 17 residues. CDR3 bases: TGTGCCAGCAGCAGAAAAGAGGCGGCAGGGGGAGCCTACGAGCAGTACTTC. Amino acids: CASSRKEAAGGAYEQYF.

This clone appeared a few times. The rearrangement links TRBV24-1 to TRBJ1-5; D gene uncertain. The CDR3 sequence is 14 residues long. Deletions cut 5 bases from V and 5 bases from J, with 12 bases between. Germline lookup yields CDR1 KGHDR and CDR2 SFDVKD. CDR3 sequence: CATSGPSLDQPQHF. The CDR3 DNA sequence: TGTGCCACCAGTGGCCCAAGCCTCGATCAGCCCCAGCATTTT.